Listed here are 32 T cell receptor beta chains from one sample, sequenced in a study of tumor-infiltrating lymphocytes in glioblastoma multiforme. Multiple V-beta primers and a C-beta primer amplified TCRB from RNA. MiXCR was run by TCRdb on the multiplex PCR reads, yielding one entry per CDR3 protein. The sample has around 33,000 distinct CDR3 sequences, around 60% seen once. The sequenced sample was brain tumor tissue. These receptors all stem from a male donor with glioblastoma.

About this clonotype: A clone one base away is much larger, so this may be a read error. V and J are TRBV7-9 and TRBJ1-5; no clear D gene. The germline V gene encodes CDR1 SEHNR and CDR2 FQNEAQ (reference sequence). This CDR3 is 14 amino acids long. The CDR3 here is CTSSSGTANQPQHF. CDR3 DNA: TGTACCAGCAGCTCCGGAACAGCCAATCAGCCCCAGCATTTT.

On this clonotype itself: One end of the junction fails to match germline, which may point to a read error. The chain couples TRBV4-2 to TRBJ2-5; D uncertain. CDR1 and CDR2 from the germline V gene are LGHNA and YNFKEQ. The CDR3 runs to 15 residues. The CDR3, as DNA: TGTGCCATCAGCCAAGATGGCAACATGGAGGAGACCCAGTACTTC. Translated: CAISQDGNMEETQYF.

As concerns this clonotype: It is likely a read error, because the conserved phenylalanine at the end of the CDR3 is missing. The chain uses TRBV20-1 and TRBJ2-1; D not resolved. The CDR3 is 15 residues long. Germline-derived CDR1 and CDR2 are DFQATT and SNEGSKA (reference sequence). The CDR3 loop reads CSASRTESSHNEQFS. CDR3 nucleotide sequence: TGCAGTGCTAGCCGGACGGAGAGCTCCCACAATGAGCAGTTCTCC.

This clonotype ranks as medium-sized. The chain carries TRBV29-1 and TRBJ1-2; D unclear. The CDR3 covers 12 residues. V gave up 0 bases and J gave up 1 base, with 3 bases separating them. Per the germline V gene, CDR1 is SQVTM and CDR2 is ANQGSEA. This CDR3 is CSVEDLNYGYTF. CDR3 nucleotides: TGCAGCGTTGAAGACCTTAACTATGGCTACACCTTC.

CDR3 in DNA: TGTGCCAGGAGTTTCGACAGGGCAGAGACCCAGTACTTC. It codes for CARSFDRAETQYF. The chain is built from TRBV13 and TRBJ2-5, with TRBD1 matching 7 bases. The length of the CDR3 is 13 residues. V lost 9 bases to trimming and J lost 4 bases; unmatched junction nucleotides: 8. Germline CDR1 reads PRHDT; CDR2 reads FYEKMQ (reference sequence). Full variable domain (outside the CDR3, taken from reference TRBV13 and TRBJ2-5): AAGVIQSPRHLIKEKRETATLKCYPIPRHDTVYWYQQGPGQDPQFLISFYEKMQSDKGSIPDRFSAQQFSDYHSELNMSSLELGDSALYFCARSFDRAETQYFGPGTRLLVL.

Details on this clonotype: A much larger clone differs by one base, so this may be a read error. The chain links TRBV20-1 to TRBJ2-5, with D tentatively TRBD2 (6 bases). Germline V gene lookup returns CDR1 DFQATT and CDR2 SNEGSKA (reference sequence). This CDR3 has 14 residues. CDR3 sequence: CSARDKGPGETQCF. The CDR3 nucleotides are TGCAGTGCTAGAGATAAAGGTCCGGGGGAGACCCAGTGCTTC.

This clonotype appeared once. The missing conserved phenylalanine or tryptophan at the end of this CDR3 makes a read error likely. This chain uses TRBV12-3 or TRBV12-4 with TRBJ2-3; 10 nucleotides match TRBD2. With 6 bases clipped from V and 5 bases from J, the junction kept 17 bases outside the gene matches. The CDR3 loop spans 18 amino acids. The CDR3 nucleotides are TGTGCCAGCAGAACCGGACTAGCGGTAGGCAAAGGGCGAGATACGCAGTATTCT. Translating gives CASRTGLAVGKGRDTQYS.

This clonotype was seen only a few times. A much larger clone differs by one base, so this may be a read error. The chain combines TRBV10-2 with TRBJ2-5; D is unclear. This CDR3 is built from 13 residues. Germline loops: CDR1 WSHSY, CDR2 SAAADI. The CDR3 loop is CASSPLSQGTQYF. The CDR3 nucleotides are TGCGCCAGCAGTCCTCTCTCGCAAGGGACCCAGTACTTC.

V is TRBV20-1 and J is TRBJ2-3; weak D call: TRBD2 (5 bases). Germline-derived CDR1 and CDR2 are DFQATT and SNEGSKA (reference sequence). Between the trimmed V and J ends, which lost 6 bases and 7 bases, there was a span of 23 bases. CDR3 length equals 15 residues. The CDR3 spells CSALRTGTALNTQYF. The DNA for the CDR3 is TGCAGTGCCCTACGGACGGGAACGGCCCTTAATACGCAGTATTTT.

This clonotype was seen repeatedly, ten times or more. The chain has TRBV5-1 and TRBJ1-1; 10 nucleotides match TRBD1. The germline gives CDR1 SGHRS, CDR2 YFSETQ. J gave up 8 bases and V 4 bases, and 5 bases lay outside the gene matches. This CDR3 spans 13 amino acids. Written as DNA, the CDR3 is TGCGCCAGCAGCCGCCGGGGACAGGGGGAAGCTTTCTTT. It encodes CASSRRGQGEAFF.

Note on this clonotype: A much larger clone lies one base from this, so it may be a read error. The CDR3 here is CARTKGDRNTGELFF. The CDR3 nucleotides read TGTGCCCGCACGAAAGGGGACAGAAACACCGGGGAGCTGTTTTTT. V is TRBV28 and J is TRBJ2-2; 7 nucleotides line up with TRBD1. Looked up from germline, CDR1 is MDHEN and CDR2 is SYDVKM. The junction had 11 bases not matched to a gene; V was cut back by 11 bases and J by 2 bases. The CDR3 is made up of 15 amino acids. Supplemented by reference TRBV28 and TRBJ2-2, the full variable domain reads DVKVTQSSRYLVKRTGEKVFLECVQDMDHENMFWYRQDPGLGLRLIYFSYDVKMKEKGDIPEGYSVSREKKERFSLILESASTNQTSMYLCARTKGDRNTGELFFGEGSRLTVL.

V gene TRBV7-2 combines with J gene TRBJ2-7; no firm D call. CDR3 length: 15 residues. V lost 0 bases, J lost 2 bases, and 11 bases lay in between. Germline values: CDR1 SGHTA, CDR2 FQGNSA. CDR3 loop: CASSLAPGRPYEQYF. The CDR3, as DNA: TGTGCCAGCAGCTTAGCACCAGGCCGGCCCTACGAGCAGTACTTC.

This clonotype was counted a few times. The chain links TRBV11-2 to TRBJ2-7; possibly TRBD2 for D (5 bases). The germline gives CDR1 SGHAT, CDR2 FQNNGV. The CDR3 length is 14 residues. Trimming removed 1 base at V and 1 base at J, with 8 bases between. The CDR3 bases are TGTGCCAGCAGCTTAGTTCCGGGATCCTACGAGCAGTACTTC. It translates to CASSLVPGSYEQYF.

The V gene is TRBV7-2, the J gene TRBJ2-3; D ambiguous. V dropped 5 bases and J dropped 0 bases, with 9 bases sitting between them. Germline CDR1 and CDR2: SGHTA and FQGNSA. The CDR3 extends over 14 amino acids. For the CDR3, the DNA is TGTGCCAGCAGCCTCATAAGTAGCACAGATACGCAGTATTTT. Translation gives CASSLISSTDTQYF.

A word on this clonotype: This clone may be a read error of a much larger clone one base away. The chain links TRBV5-1 to TRBJ2-7; possibly TRBD1 for D (5 bases). There are 14 residues in the CDR3. Germline V gives CDR1 SGHRS, CDR2 YFSETQ. This CDR3 reads CASSLGTRIYKQYF. In DNA form, the CDR3 reads TGCGCCAGCAGCTTGGGGACACGCATCTACAAGCAGTACTTC.

With regard to this clonotype: At one of its ends the junction is not consistent with the germline gene, which may arise from a read error. The genes are TRBV29-1 and TRBJ1-3; TRBD1 matches 7 bases. The CDR3 covers 14 residues. Germline V gene sequence: CDR1 SQVTM, CDR2 ANQGSEA. The CDR3 DNA follows: TGCAACGTTGGAGTCGACAGGGATGGAAGCACCATATATTTT. Residues: CNVGVDRDGSTIYF.

The gene calls are TRBV29-1 and TRBJ2-1, with 9 bases that match TRBD2. V lost 7 bases, J lost 3 bases, and 7 bases stayed unmatched. The germline CDR1 and CDR2 sequences are SQVTM and ANQGSEA. The CDR3 has 14 residues. CDR3 in DNA: TGCAGCGGGGCTGCTAGCGGGGACTACAATGAGCAGTTCTTC. Residues: CSGAASGDYNEQFF.

As regards this clonotype: Without the conserved terminal phenylalanine or tryptophan, this CDR3 likely stems from a read error. This chain joins TRBV5-6 and TRBJ1-2; 7 bases are shared with TRBD1. This CDR3 comprises 14 residues. Germline V lookup: CDR1 SGHDT, CDR2 YYEEEE. The CDR3 DNA reads as TGTTTCAGCAGCCCAACGGGACAGATCTATGGCTACACCCTC. Its translation: CFSSPTGQIYGYTL.

With respect to this clonotype: One end of the junction is discordant with germline, which a read error may explain. The chain combines TRBV24-1 with TRBJ2-1; D is perhaps TRBD2 (5 bases). The CDR3 totals 16 residues. Per the germline V gene, CDR1 is KGHDR and CDR2 is SFDVKD. CDR3 residues: CAASDPDSLNYKEQFF. Written as DNA, the CDR3 is TGTGCCGCCAGTGACCCGGACTCATTAAATTACAAAGAGCAGTTCTTC.

A few counts support this clonotype. This chain connects TRBV11-2 to TRBJ1-2, with a weak D call TRBD1 (6 bases). V gave up 4 bases and J gave up 7 bases, with 19 bases separating them. CDR1 is SGHAT and CDR2 is FQNNGV in the germline V gene. The CDR3 covers 15 residues. CDR3 protein: CASSSYQTGIAGYTF. CDR3 nucleotides: TGTGCCAGCAGCTCATATCAGACAGGAATCGCTGGCTACACCTTC.

The rearrangement joins TRBV12-3 or TRBV12-4 to TRBJ2-3, with D perhaps matching TRBD2 (6 bases). With 6 bases removed from V and 7 bases from J, the gap between germline ends came to 17 bases. The CDR3 sequence is 14 residues long. The CDR3 reads CASSYRLVANTQYF. The CDR3 DNA reads as TGTGCCAGCAGCTATAGACTAGTCGCAAATACGCAGTATTTT.

This clonotype was counted ten times or more. The rearrangement uses TRBV28 and TRBJ2-7, with D hard to call. The V end was cut by 6 bases, the J end by 0 bases, with 9 bases between. Germline V gives CDR1 MDHEN, CDR2 SYDVKM. This CDR3 is built from 13 residues. As DNA, the CDR3 is TGTGCCAGCAGCTTCAGTAGCTCCTACGAGCAGTACTTC. It encodes CASSFSSSYEQYF.

This clonotype has only a few counts. A much larger clonotype is one base distant, so this may be a read error. The chain recombines TRBV12-3 or TRBV12-4 with TRBJ2-3; 11 nucleotides line up with TRBD2. The length of the CDR3 is 14 residues. The V and J ends lost 11 bases and 2 bases, in that order; junction bases with no gene match: 6. DNA of the CDR3: TGTGCCGTTGGGACTAGCGGCCACACAGATACGCAGTATTTT. Protein product: CAVGTSGHTDTQYF.

This clonotype has more than one count but fewer than ten. This sequence joins TRBV20-1 and TRBJ2-1, with D maybe TRBD2 (6 bases). There are 15 residues in the CDR3. Germline assignment: CDR1 DFQATT and CDR2 SNEGSKA (reference sequence). The CDR3 loop is CSAESGASDYNEQFF. The CDR3 DNA follows: TGCAGCGCCGAGTCCGGGGCTAGCGACTACAATGAGCAGTTCTTC.

This chain links TRBV7-9 with TRBJ1-2; D not resolved. Between the trimmed V and J ends, which lost 1 base and 0 bases, there was a span of 6 bases. CDR1 and CDR2 from the germline V gene are SEHNR and FQNEAQ (reference sequence). The CDR3 spans 14 residues. CDR3 region: CASSLGQTNYGYTF. In DNA, the CDR3 is TGTGCCAGCAGCTTAGGGCAGACTAACTATGGCTACACCTTC.

By share of the sample, this clonotype is medium-sized. This chain joins TRBV20-1 and TRBJ1-1; TRBD1 might be the D (6 bases). Trimming shortened V by 3 bases and J by 0 bases, and 8 bases separated the two germline ends. This CDR3 contains 13 residues. Germline V gene data show CDR1 as DFQATT and CDR2 as SNEGSKA (reference sequence). The CDR3 is CSASGQLNTEAFF. The CDR3 DNA is TGCAGTGCTAGTGGACAGTTGAACACTGAAGCTTTCTTT.

As concerns this clonotype: A read error may produce the germline difference seen at one junction end. The CDR3, as DNA: TGTGCCAGCAGGGGACAGGGGAATGACTACACTTTC. This encodes CASRGQGNDYTF. This chain connects TRBV6-5 to TRBJ1-2; 10 bases fit TRBD1. Per the germline V gene, CDR1 is MNHEY and CDR2 is SVGAGI. The CDR3 spans 12 residues.

This clonotype was seen repeatedly, ten times or more. The rearrangement joins TRBV5-1 to TRBJ1-2, with a tentative D call TRBD1 (6 bases). Germline loops: CDR1 SGHRS, CDR2 YFSETQ. Deletions cut 4 bases from V and 4 bases from J, with 11 bases between. This CDR3 is 13 amino acids long. The CDR3 DNA follows: TGCGCCAGCAGCGCACAGGGATCCTATGGCTACACCTTC. Protein: CASSAQGSYGYTF.

This chain links TRBV18 with TRBJ2-5; D is ambiguous. Germline values: CDR1 KGHSH, CDR2 LQKENI. V lost 9 bases and J lost 5, with 22 bases in between. The CDR3 is 15 amino acids. CDR3 bases: TGTGCCAGGTCCCCGACGTCGGGTCTCCAGGAGACCCAGTACTTC. This encodes CARSPTSGLQETQYF.

Concerning this clonotype: A much larger clone differs by one base, so this may be a read error. The V and J genes are TRBV5-1 and TRBJ2-1; D assignment may be TRBD1 or TRBD2 (7 bases each). The CDR3 spans 15 residues. Per germline, CDR1 SGHRS and CDR2 YFSETQ. CDR3 coding DNA: TGCGCCAGCAGCTACCCCAGGGGGAGGGTTGATGAGCAGCTCTTC. It codes for CASSYPRGRVDEQLF.

The chain carries TRBV7-9 and TRBJ2-1; D perhaps matches TRBD2 (6 bases). The V end was cut by 4 bases, the J end by 8 bases, with 30 bases between. This CDR3 contains 19 residues. CDR1 is SEHNR, CDR2 FQNEAQ, per germline (reference sequence). Here the CDR3 reads CASSSTPGRIPMALDEQFF. The CDR3 DNA is TGTGCCAGCAGCTCGACACCCGGGAGAATTCCAATGGCGCTCGATGAGCAGTTCTTC.

A note on this clonotype: The junction shows a germline mismatch at one end, possibly a read error. The chain employs TRBV4-2 and TRBJ1-4; no firm D call. CDR1 LGHNA and CDR2 YNFKEQ come from the germline V gene. The CDR3 runs to 12 residues. CDR3 bases: TGTACCAGCAGCCAGACGACTGAAAAACTGTTTTTT. Translation gives CTSSQTTEKLFF.